This T cell receptor beta chain came from a study of cytomegalovirus exposure and HLA in healthy donors. There are 16 residues in the CDR3. The V gene's germline CDR1 is SGHTA and CDR2 FQGNSA. V lost 3 bases to trimming and J lost 1 base, with 13 bases between them. Worth noting for this clone: The antigen is not known.

The study's findings and limits: Specificity for CMV antigens was confirmed in vitro for a few of the CMV-associated chains. Most sequenced TCRs were rare (though some public TCRs occurred in many donors). Reportedly, a later analysis found an Asian-associated ancestry cluster had fewer N-insertions than the approximately 700-donor mean. It was 164 TCR beta chains that were listed as cytomegalovirus-associated.

Primers for the PCR totalled 60 Vbeta and 13 Jbeta. Clones were read by immunoSEQ multiplex PCR, and TCRdb kept only the in-frame ones, dropping some. Of approximately 180,000 clones in the sample, approximately 12% are singletons; the top ten hold over 6.5%. Sequencing was carried out using PBMCs. V and J are TRBV7-2 and TRBJ1-5, with D possibly TRBD1 on 5 matching bases. The sequence was obtained from a man aged 45 to 65 in good health and CMV-seropositive. Written as DNA, the CDR3 is TGTGCCAGCAGCTTTAGGGAAAGGGGCAGCAATCAGCCCCAGCATTTT. It encodes CASSFRERGSNQPQHF.